These 32 T cell receptor beta chains originate from one sample sequenced in a study of shared clonotypes between healthy human individuals (TCRdb year 2020). The method behind the library was the immunoSEQ multiplex PCR assay. TCRdb's version of the immuneACCESS table is confined to in-frame rearrangements and falls short of the full clone set. An unresolved V gene accounts for under half of the shortfall where checked; the remainder is of unknown origin. Across this sample there are 550,000 to 850,000 clones, with 72% seen only once. Clones ranked in the top ten supply around 1.7% of the sample. The sample comprised memory CD4+ T cells sorted from blood. The cell subset or site label on this specimen signifies: CD45RA-negative fraction. These receptors all come from a woman between 25 and 40 years old in good health.

The V gene is TRBV7-9, the J gene TRBJ1-2; D is perhaps TRBD1 (5 bases). Trimming cost V 1 base and J 3 bases, with 15 bases left between them. The CDR3 consists of 16 residues. Per germline, CDR1 SEHNR and CDR2 FQNEAQ (reference sequence). CDR3 sequence reads: CASSLGLRVGDYGYTF. The CDR3 region has the DNA TGTGCCAGCAGCTTAGGTTTGAGGGTAGGGGACTATGGCTACACCTTC.

The V call is TRBV7-2, the J call TRBJ2-5; 7 bases are a match to TRBD2. V shed 5 bases and J 3 bases; nucleotides not matched to a gene: 6. From germline, CDR1 is SGHTA and CDR2 FQGNSA. The CDR3 runs 14 residues. This CDR3 reads CASSPQGGKETQYF. CDR3 nucleotide sequence: TGTGCCAGCAGCCCGCAGGGAGGGAAAGAGACCCAGTACTTC.

The chain recombines TRBV4-1 with TRBJ1-1; D unclear. CDR1 and CDR2 (germline): MGHRA, YSYEKL. V lost 3 bases, J lost 4 bases, and 9 bases lay in between. This CDR3 region has 13 residues. The CDR3 bases are TGCGCCAGCAGCCACCAGATCGGCACTGAAGCTTTCTTT. Translated, it gives CASSHQIGTEAFF.

V usage is TRBV30 and J usage is TRBJ2-7; 11 bases are a match to TRBD2. The CDR3 spans 16 residues. Germline CDR1 reads GTSNPN; CDR2 reads SVGIG (reference sequence). Unmatched junction bases numbered 10, after V lost 2 bases and J lost 4 bases. CDR3 coding DNA: TGTGCCTGGAGTCCTTCCGGACTAGCGGGTTTTTACGAGCAGTACTTC. Amino acid sequence: CAWSPSGLAGFYEQYF.

The CDR3 DNA sequence: TGTGCCAGCAGCCAAGATGATACGTTGAACACTGAAGCTTTCTTT. Encoded protein: CASSQDDTLNTEAFF. J is TRBJ1-1 and V is TRBV4-2; the D is unclear. Germline CDR1 reads LGHNA; CDR2 reads YNFKEQ. CDR3 length equals 15 residues. Trimming removed 0 bases from V and 0 bases from J, with 8 bases in between.

The chain couples TRBV4-1 to TRBJ1-4, with D possibly being TRBD1 (5 bases). CDR1 and CDR2 (germline): MGHRA, YSYEKL. Trimming pared 1 base from V and 5 bases from J, leaving 11 bases between. The CDR3 runs to 15 residues. This CDR3 is CASSQVRDGNEKLFF. CDR3 sequence (DNA): TGCGCCAGCAGCCAAGTCCGGGACGGAAATGAAAAACTGTTTTTT.

Only a few counts were recorded for this clone. V is TRBV20-1 and J is TRBJ2-5, with D uncertain. CDR1 and CDR2 (germline): DFQATT, SNEGSKA (reference sequence). The CDR3 loop spans 10 amino acids. V lost 0 bases, J lost 14 bases, and 10 bases lay in between. The CDR3 DNA follows: TGCAGTGCTAGAGATCGAGACCATTACTTC. This codes for CSARDRDHYF.

The V and J genes are TRBV2 and TRBJ2-2, with 8 bases identical to TRBD1. The ends lost 8 bases at V and 2 bases at J; junction bases unmatched: 4. The CDR3 consists of 14 residues. Germline loops: CDR1 SNHLY, CDR2 FYNNEI. The CDR3: CASQGARNTGELFF. CDR3 nucleotides: TGTGCCAGCCAGGGGGCGCGTAACACCGGGGAGCTGTTTTTT.

Regarding this clone: This may be a read error, as it is one base from a much larger clone. Other nucleotide sequences in the sample specify the same CDR3. This chain links TRBV11-2 with TRBJ2-7; D remains unclear. This CDR3 is built from 12 residues. Germline V gives CDR1 SGHAT, CDR2 FQNNGV. The V and J ends lost 1 base and 1 base respectively, with 2 bases between them. The CDR3 protein is CASSLGSYEQYF. CDR3 bases: TGTGCCAGCAGCTTAGGATCCTACGAGCAGTACTTC. The full variable domain, its missing parts supplied by reference TRBV11-2 and TRBJ2-7, is EAGVAQSPRYKIIEKRQSVAFWCNPISGHATLYWYQQILGQGPKLLIQFQNNGVVDDSQLPKDRFSAERLKGVDSTLKIQPAKLEDSAVYLCASSLGSYEQYFGPGTRLTVT.

The chain employs TRBV30 and TRBJ1-4, with D possibly being TRBD1 (5 bases). Germline CDR1 and CDR2: GTSNPN and SVGIG (reference sequence). V lost 2 bases and J 4 bases, leaving 14 bases between the germline ends. The CDR3 is 15 residues long. CDR3 sequence (DNA): TGTGCCTGGAGTTTGGGGCAGCTTGATAATGAAAAACTGTTTTTT. This encodes CAWSLGQLDNEKLFF. The variable domain in full, with the rest retrieved from reference TRBV30 and TRBJ1-4, is SQTIHQWPATLVQPVGSPLSLECTVEGTSNPNLYWYRQAAGRGLQLLFYSVGIGQISSEVPQNLSASRPQDRQFILSSKKLLLSDSGFYLCAWSLGQLDNEKLFFGSGTQLSVL.

The V gene is TRBV18, the J gene TRBJ2-3, with D maybe TRBD2 (5 bases). V was shortened by 3 bases and J by 2 bases, with 12 bases between the two germline ends. Germline-derived CDR1 and CDR2 are KGHSH and LQKENI. The CDR3 is made up of 15 amino acids. CDR3 in DNA: TGTGCCAGCTCACCCGACTACCTCAACACAGATACGCAGTATTTT. It yields the protein CASSPDYLNTDTQYF.

In its sample, this clone was seen many times. The chain links TRBV27 to TRBJ2-7, with 7 positions matching TRBD2. This CDR3 is built from 16 residues. Germline CDR1 MNHEY, CDR2 SMNVEV (reference sequence). V dropped 5 bases and J dropped 0; count of bases not matched to a gene: 10. The CDR3 DNA reads as TGTGCCAGCAGTCAACTCAGCACGGGAGGCTCCTACGAGCAGTACTTC. It yields the protein CASSQLSTGGSYEQYF.

This rearrangement joins TRBV6-6 to TRBJ1-5; tentative D call: TRBD1 (5 bases). The V gene's germline CDR1 is MNHNY and CDR2 SVGAGI (reference sequence). V lost 6 bases to trimming and J lost 6 bases, with 18 bases between them. CDR3 size: 15 residues. CDR3 sequence reads: CASRNSGRESQPQHF. For the CDR3, the DNA is TGTGCCAGCAGGAATTCAGGGAGAGAGAGTCAGCCCCAGCATTTT.

This clone was observed many times. This may stem from a read error, because a much larger clone lies one nucleotide away. This sample includes further DNA sequences coding for the same CDR3. This rearrangement joins TRBV28 to TRBJ2-7, with D unresolved. Germline CDR1 reads MDHEN; CDR2 reads SYDVKM. Trimming shortened V by 5 bases and J by 2 bases, and 4 bases separated the two germline ends. CDR3 length: 11 residues. The CDR3 DNA reads TGTGCCAGCAGTCACACCTACGAGCAGTACTTC. It yields the protein CASSHTYEQYF. Full variable domain (remainder filled in from reference TRBV28 and TRBJ2-7): DVKVTQSSRYLVKRTGEKVFLECVQDMDHENMFWYRQDPGLGLRLIYFSYDVKMKEKGDIPEGYSVSREKKERFSLILESASTNQTSMYLCASSHTYEQYFGPGTRLTVT.

The chain joins TRBV6-6 to TRBJ1-1; D is undetermined. Trimming cost V 2 bases and J 6 bases, with 10 bases left between them. Germline V gives CDR1 MNHNY, CDR2 SVGAGI (reference sequence). The CDR3 is 13 amino acids. The CDR3 region has the DNA TGTGCCAGCAGTTACAATATGTTGGCTGAAGCTTTCTTT. Translating gives CASSYNMLAEAFF.

In its sample, this clone was seen a few times. The chain recombines TRBV6-6 with TRBJ2-7, with 7 bases lining up with TRBD1. Per the germline V gene, CDR1 is MNHNY and CDR2 is SVGAGI (reference sequence). J gave up 3 bases and V 7 bases, and 6 bases lay outside the gene matches. The CDR3 loop spans 13 amino acids. The CDR3 spells CASKKGQNYEQYF. CDR3 DNA: TGTGCCAGCAAGAAGGGACAGAACTACGAGCAGTACTTC.

The V gene is TRBV5-1, the J gene TRBJ2-2, with D uncertain. The CDR3 is 15 residues long. Germline V gene lookup returns CDR1 SGHRS and CDR2 YFSETQ. Trimming left V 1 base short and J 0 bases short, with 7 bases between. CDR3 loop: CASSLSRANTGELFF. In DNA, the CDR3 is TGCGCCAGCAGCTTGTCTAGGGCGAACACCGGGGAGCTGTTTTTT.

The rearrangement uses TRBV28 and TRBJ2-3, with a weak D call TRBD2 (6 bases). From germline, CDR1 is MDHEN and CDR2 SYDVKM. Trimming cost V 4 bases and J 2 bases, with 13 bases left between them. This CDR3 has 15 residues. The CDR3 nucleotides read TGTGCCAGCAGTTATGCTAGCGCAAACACAGATACGCAGTATTTT. Translating it yields CASSYASANTDTQYF.

Only a few counts were recorded for this clone. J is TRBJ2-1 and V is TRBV7-3; 7 positions match TRBD2. The CDR3 has 16 amino acids. Losses at the gene ends were 5 bases for V and 4 bases for J; bases not matched to a gene: 11. Germline V gene sequence: CDR1 SGHTA, CDR2 FQGTGA. CDR3 residues: CASSPNPGLVYNEQFF. Written as DNA, the CDR3 is TGTGCCAGCAGCCCCAATCCCGGACTAGTGTACAATGAGCAGTTCTTC.

The CDR3, as DNA: TGTGCCAGCACGGCGCGCGGCGCCTATAATTCACCCCTCCACTTT. Protein: CASTARGAYNSPLHF. The genes are TRBV27 and TRBJ1-6; D is unclear. The V gene lost 7 bases and the J gene lost 2 bases, with 12 bases spanning the gap. CDR3 length: 15 residues. Germline values: CDR1 MNHEY, CDR2 SMNVEV (reference sequence).

This rearrangement joins TRBV29-1 to TRBJ2-3; 8 bases align to TRBD2. The germline gives CDR1 SQVTM, CDR2 ANQGSEA. V lost 7 bases, J lost 9 bases, and 6 bases stayed unmatched. The CDR3 is made up of 11 amino acids. CDR3 coding DNA: TGCAGCGGAAGCGGGAGAGCGACGCAGTATTTT. Protein: CSGSGRATQYF.

This clone was found once. This chain uses TRBV29-1 with TRBJ1-3; D remains ambiguous. Germline lookup yields CDR1 SQVTM and CDR2 ANQGSEA. V dropped 0 bases and J dropped 7 bases, with 10 bases sitting between them. The CDR3 is made up of 13 amino acids. In DNA form, the CDR3 reads TGCAGCGTTGAAGATCGCAATAGTAACACCATATATTTT. Its translation: CSVEDRNSNTIYF.

The rearrangement links TRBV6-5 to TRBJ1-5; possible D gene TRBD1, 5 bases. CDR1 and CDR2 from the germline V gene are MNHEY and SVGAGI. Deletions cut 7 bases from V and 1 base from J, with 14 bases between. The CDR3 runs to 15 residues. For the CDR3, the DNA is TGTGCCAGCACCAAGGGGTGGGGGAGCAATCAGCCCCAGCATTTT. It specifies CASTKGWGSNQPQHF.

The V and J genes are TRBV25-1 and TRBJ2-6; 7 nucleotides align to TRBD1. Germline-derived CDR1 and CDR2 are MGHDK and SYGVNS. The CDR3 has 16 amino acids. The trim removed 4 bases at V and 0 bases at J, leaving 3 bases unmatched. CDR3 bases: TGTGCCAGCAGTGGGGACAGTACCTCTGGGGCCAACGTCCTGACTTTC. It codes for CASSGDSTSGANVLTF.

The chain combines TRBV19 with TRBJ2-2; D is uncertain. The CDR3 consists of 16 residues. Germline V gene lookup returns CDR1 LNHDA and CDR2 SQIVND (reference sequence). Trimming took 7 bases from V and 0 from J, leaving 15 bases between them. CDR3 in amino acids: CASKHSRPPNTGELFF. The CDR3 DNA reads as TGTGCCAGTAAGCACTCCCGCCCTCCGAACACCGGGGAGCTGTTTTTT.

This chain links TRBV7-2 with TRBJ2-7, with TRBD1 matching over 10 bases. The V gene end was trimmed by 5 bases and the J gene end by 3 bases; junction bases not matched to a gene: 7. Per germline, CDR1 SGHTA and CDR2 FQGNSA. The CDR3 runs to 15 residues. Here the CDR3 DNA reads TGTGCCAGCAGCCAGGGACAGGGGAGATTCTACGAGCAGTACTTC. Residues: CASSQGQGRFYEQYF.

The chain employs TRBV15 and TRBJ2-2; 7 bases line up with TRBD2. Germline loops: CDR1 LNHNV, CDR2 YYDKDF (reference sequence). With V trimmed by 5 bases and J by 4 bases, 7 bases remained unmatched. CDR3 length: 15 residues. DNA for the CDR3: TGTGCCACCAGCTCTCGAGGGAGGGTCACCGGGGAGCTGTTTTTT. Amino acids: CATSSRGRVTGELFF.

This clone was seen more than once but under ten times. This chain joins TRBV19 and TRBJ1-2; D uncertain. The CDR3 sequence is 15 residues long. Trimming removed 1 base from V and 0 bases from J, with 9 bases in between. From germline, CDR1 is LNHDA and CDR2 SQIVND (reference sequence). This CDR3 is CASSIGAAANYGYTF. Written as DNA, the CDR3 is TGTGCCAGTAGTATAGGGGCAGCGGCTAACTATGGCTACACCTTC.

In its sample, this clone was seen a few times. This CDR3 is also generated by other DNA sequences in the sample. DNA for the CDR3: TGCGCCAGCAGCTCCATTAGCGGGGCTCAAGAGACCCAGTACTTC. Amino acid sequence: CASSSISGAQETQYF. V is TRBV5-1 and J is TRBJ2-5; TRBD2 matches at 8 bases. V lost 3 bases, J lost 2 bases, and 6 bases stayed unmatched. Germline loops: CDR1 SGHRS, CDR2 YFSETQ. The CDR3 has 15 amino acids.

Details on this clone: A single base separates this from a much larger clone, so it may be a read error. This sample includes further DNA sequences coding for the same CDR3. The rearrangement links TRBV7-9 to TRBJ2-7; 7 bases line up with TRBD2. Germline V gives CDR1 SEHNR, CDR2 FQNEAQ (reference sequence). The J segment lost 0 bases and the V segment lost 5 bases, leaving 4 bases of the junction unmatched. CDR3 length equals 14 residues. CDR3 nucleotide sequence: TGTGCCAGCAGCCCGCAGCGGGACTCCTACGAGCAGTACTTC. It specifies CASSPQRDSYEQYF.

The chain has TRBV6-6 and TRBJ1-6, with TRBD1 matching 12 bases. V lost 7 bases, J lost 10 bases, and 5 bases stayed unmatched. There are 14 residues in the CDR3. CDR1 MNHNY and CDR2 SVGAGI come from the germline V gene (reference sequence). The CDR3 reads CASNPGQGASPLHF. Written as DNA, the CDR3 is TGTGCCAGCAACCCGGGACAGGGGGCCTCACCCCTCCACTTT.

Regarding this clone: Other DNA sequences in the sample encode the same CDR3. The chain combines TRBV7-3 with TRBJ1-5; D not resolved. CDR3 size: 13 residues. Germline V gene lookup returns CDR1 SGHTA and CDR2 FQGTGA. Trimming removed 3 bases at V and 3 bases at J, with 6 bases between. This CDR3 reads CASSLDSNQPQHF. The CDR3 DNA reads as TGTGCCAGCAGCTTGGACTCCAATCAGCCCCAGCATTTT.